The 24 T cell receptor beta chains below all came from one sample that was sequenced in a study of T-cell memory formation after mild COVID-19. From the 5' RACE reads, TCRdb called clonotypes with MiXCR, one entry per CDR3 protein. The sample has approximately 290,000 distinct CDR3 sequences; approximately 15% are singletons. The sample consisted of PBMCs or a T cell subset sorted from them (not recorded which). The receptor set was obtained from a man between 18 and 29 years old who had mild COVID-19 (a few samples of this study predate the infection). Cell type and time point are not known.

This clonotype was picked up many times. The rearrangement uses TRBV20-1 and TRBJ2-1; TRBD2 matches 12 bases. This CDR3 is built from 14 residues. Trimming removed 6 bases from V and 10 bases from J; junction bases left unmatched: 10. Germline V gene data show CDR1 as DFQATT and CDR2 as SNEGSKA (reference sequence). The DNA for the CDR3 is TGCAGTGCCACGCTAGCGGGGGGGCAGAACGAGCAGTTCTTC. Translating gives CSATLAGGQNEQFF.

The chain couples TRBV10-3 to TRBJ1-1; D is ambiguous. This CDR3 has 14 amino acids. CDR1 is ENHRY, CDR2 SYGVKD, per germline. The V end lost 5 bases, the J end lost 1 base, and 11 bases lay between the germline ends. CDR3 sequence (DNA): TGTGCCATCAGTTCGGGAATGGGGAACACTGAAGCTTTCTTT. It is translated as CAISSGMGNTEAFF.

About this clonotype: A junction end diverges from the germline sequence, so it may reflect a read error. The chain uses TRBV12-3 or TRBV12-4 and TRBJ2-3; 8 nucleotides align to TRBD2. This CDR3 comprises 14 residues. The CDR3 reads CDSSLLAGTDTQYF. CDR3 DNA sequence: TGTGACAGCAGTTTACTAGCGGGCACAGATACGCAGTATTTT.

In its sample, this clonotype was seen a few times. The chain joins TRBV7-9 to TRBJ1-1; possible D gene TRBD1, 6 bases. CDR3 length: 14 residues. The germline V gene encodes CDR1 SEHNR and CDR2 FQNEAQ (reference sequence). V was trimmed by 10 bases and J by 4 bases, leaving 19 bases between them. The CDR3 is CATTRDGGATEAFF. The CDR3 region has the DNA TGTGCCACCACGCGGGATGGGGGGGCCACTGAAGCTTTCTTT.

This chain uses TRBV4-1 with TRBJ1-5; 7 bases line up with TRBD1. The length of the CDR3 is 16 residues. Germline V gene sequence: CDR1 MGHRA, CDR2 YSYEKL. V lost 4 bases, J lost 1 base, and 7 bases stayed unmatched. The CDR3 sequence: CASSPYPGGSNQPQHF. Here the CDR3 DNA reads TGCGCCAGCAGCCCTTACCCAGGGGGGAGCAATCAGCCCCAGCATTTT.

This clonotype was found many times. The chain links TRBV7-2 to TRBJ2-1, with TRBD2 matching 8 bases. CDR3 size: 15 residues. V trimming: 0 bases; J trimming: 5 bases; junction bases outside the gene matches: 3. The germline V gene has CDR1 SGHTA and CDR2 FQGNSA. The CDR3, as DNA: TGTGCCAGCAGCTTAGCGTTAGCGGGGCACAATGAGCAGTTCTTC. It codes for CASSLALAGHNEQFF.

V gene TRBV9 combines with J gene TRBJ1-3; TRBD1 might be the D (5 bases). Germline V lookup: CDR1 SGDLS, CDR2 YYNGEE. V shed 4 bases and J shed 0 bases, with 14 bases lying between them. This CDR3 has 16 amino acids. CDR3 sequence reads: CASSPIDSFSGNTIYF. DNA of the CDR3: TGTGCCAGCAGCCCCATCGACAGCTTCTCTGGAAACACCATATATTTT. Full variable domain (rest looked up from reference TRBV9 and TRBJ1-3): DSGVTQTPKHLITATGQRVTLRCSPRSGDLSVYWYQQSLDQGLQFLIQYYNGEERAKGNILERFSAQQFPDLHSELNLSSLELGDSALYFCASSPIDSFSGNTIYFGEGSWLTVV.

The gene calls are TRBV24-1 and TRBJ2-3, with unresolved D. This CDR3 is 14 amino acids long. V was clipped by 5 bases and J by 2 bases, with 10 bases between them. Germline assignment: CDR1 KGHDR and CDR2 SFDVKD. CDR3 nucleotide sequence: TGTGCCACCAGTGGAGCTGGCCCCACAGATACGCAGTATTTT. Its translation: CATSGAGPTDTQYF.

In this sample, this clonotype turned up many times. The rearrangement joins TRBV5-5 to TRBJ2-7; no firm D call. Trimming stripped 5 bases from V and 3 bases from J, with 18 bases between. CDR3 length equals 15 residues. Germline CDR1 and CDR2: SGHKS and YYEKEE (reference sequence). CDR3 DNA sequence: TGTGCCAGCAGTCGGAACGGGCCGGAATTCTACGAGCAGTACTTC. Translation gives CASSRNGPEFYEQYF. Full variable domain (remainder filled in from reference TRBV5-5 and TRBJ2-7): DAGVTQSPTHLIKTRGQQVTLRCSPISGHKSVSWYQQVLGQGPQFIFQYYEKEERGRGNFPDRFSARQFPNYSSELNVNALLLGDSALYLCASSRNGPEFYEQYFGPGTRLTVT.

This clonotype was observed a handful of times. The rearrangement uses TRBV20-1 and TRBJ2-3; D is uncertain. The CDR3 extends over 17 amino acids. V lost 0 bases and J lost 4, with 20 bases in between. In germline, CDR1 is DFQATT, CDR2 SNEGSKA (reference sequence). The chain's CDR3 is CSARDHETPLGPDTQYF. DNA of the CDR3: TGCAGTGCTAGAGATCACGAGACCCCCTTAGGGCCAGATACGCAGTATTTT.

At least ten counts were recorded for this clonotype. CDR3 bases: TGTGCCAGCAGTTACGGGACTAGCGGGGGTAATGAGCAGTTCTTC. It yields the protein CASSYGTSGGNEQFF. The chain recombines TRBV6-6 with TRBJ2-1; 14 bases fit TRBD2. CDR1 and CDR2 (germline): MNHNY, SVGAGI (reference sequence). V was pared by 2 bases and J by 7 bases, with 1 base of the junction left unmatched. CDR3 length equals 15 residues.

The gene calls are TRBV27 and TRBJ2-7, with TRBD2 matching over 7 bases. Germline CDR1 reads MNHEY; CDR2 reads SMNVEV (reference sequence). The CDR3 contains 14 residues. After removal of 5 bases from V and 3 bases from J, the junction contained 7 bases not matched to a gene. CDR3 amino acids: CASSPGGNFYEQYF. The DNA for the CDR3 is TGTGCCAGCAGTCCCGGGGGGAACTTCTACGAGCAGTACTTC.

The chain couples TRBV9 to TRBJ2-3, with D perhaps matching TRBD2 (6 bases). The length of the CDR3 is 15 residues. Germline lookup yields CDR1 SGDLS and CDR2 YYNGEE. The V and J ends lost 0 bases and 3 bases respectively, with 11 bases between them. This CDR3 reads CASSVGGGKTDTQYF. The CDR3 bases are TGTGCCAGCAGCGTAGGTGGCGGGAAGACAGATACGCAGTATTTT.

Only a few counts were recorded for this clonotype. CDR3 sequence: CSARDLRRNYGYTF. CDR3 in DNA: TGCAGTGCTAGAGATCTCCGGAGGAACTATGGCTACACCTTC. The chain carries TRBV20-1 and TRBJ1-2; D ambiguous. Trimming removed 0 bases at V and 2 bases at J, with 10 bases between. Per the germline V gene, CDR1 is DFQATT and CDR2 is SNEGSKA (reference sequence). This CDR3 has 14 amino acids.

V and J are TRBV5-1 and TRBJ1-3; a possible D gene is TRBD1 (6 bases). Germline CDR1 reads SGHRS; CDR2 reads YFSETQ. V lost 4 bases to trimming and J lost 0 bases, with 17 bases between them. This CDR3 region has 17 residues. The CDR3 nucleotides are TGCGCCAGCAGCCGCGGACAGAGCACTTTCTCTGGAAACACCATATATTTT. Its protein product is CASSRGQSTFSGNTIYF. The complete variable domain, with remaining parts taken from reference TRBV5-1 and TRBJ1-3, reads KAGVTQTPRYLIKTRGQQVTLSCSPISGHRSVSWYQQTPGQGLQFLFEYFSETQRNKGNFPGRFSGRQFSNSRSEMNVSTLELGDSALYLCASSRGQSTFSGNTIYFGEGSWLTVV.

This clonotype was observed many times. J is TRBJ2-1 and V is TRBV7-6, with D perhaps assigned TRBD1 or TRBD2 (6 bases each). Between the trimmed V and J ends, which lost 0 bases and 8 bases, there was a span of 20 bases. The CDR3 is 17 amino acids. Germline CDR1 reads SGHVS; CDR2 reads FNYEAQ. Written as DNA, the CDR3 is TGTGCCAGCAGCTTAGCTACCGGGGGCCCGAAGAGGGATGAGCAGTTCTTC. It translates to CASSLATGGPKRDEQFF.

The rearrangement joins TRBV7-8 to TRBJ1-5; the match to TRBD1 covers 7 bases. The trim removed 1 base at V and 4 bases at J, leaving 13 bases unmatched. The CDR3 has 18 amino acids. Germline V gene sequence: CDR1 SGHVS, CDR2 FQNEAQ. DNA of the CDR3: TGTGCCAGCAGCTTAGAACCGGGACAGTCGCCTATGAATCAGCCCCAGCATTTT. It is translated as CASSLEPGQSPMNQPQHF.

This chain uses TRBV7-3 with TRBJ2-5; tentative D call: TRBD2 (6 bases). The germline gives CDR1 SGHTA, CDR2 FQGTGA. This CDR3 has 14 amino acids. Trimming removed 5 bases from V and 4 bases from J, with 14 bases in between. Written as DNA, the CDR3 is TGTGCCAGCAGCCAAGGAGGGGAGAGAGAGACCCAGTACTTC. This gives the protein CASSQGGERETQYF.

This clonotype was seen many times. The chain uses TRBV20-1 and TRBJ1-1; D is unresolved. Germline V lookup: CDR1 DFQATT, CDR2 SNEGSKA (reference sequence). The CDR3 runs 16 residues. Trimming removed 1 base from V and 1 base from J, with 16 bases in between. CDR3 nucleotide sequence: TGCAGTGCTAGAGGTTGGATCGCCCGCCGGAACACTGAAGCTTTCTTT. It specifies CSARGWIARRNTEAFF.

This clonotype has only a few counts. V is TRBV7-2 and J is TRBJ2-3, with 10 bases fitting TRBD2. Germline CDR1 SGHTA, CDR2 FQGNSA. V dropped 2 bases and J dropped 1; count of bases not matched to a gene: 3. CDR3 size: 16 residues. This CDR3 is CASSLTLAGRTDTQYF. CDR3 in DNA: TGTGCCAGCAGCTTAACACTAGCGGGGCGCACAGATACGCAGTATTTT.

This clonotype was counted only a few times. The genes are TRBV7-2 and TRBJ2-7; D gene ambiguous. Germline V gene data show CDR1 as SGHTA and CDR2 as FQGNSA. V was shortened by 1 base and J by 2 bases, with 9 bases between the two germline ends. The CDR3 has 14 amino acids. The CDR3: CASSLGLDAYEQYF. The CDR3 DNA sequence: TGTGCCAGCAGCTTAGGATTGGACGCCTACGAGCAGTACTTC.

This clonotype showed up just a few times. The V and J genes are TRBV6-5 and TRBJ1-4; D is undetermined. CDR1 is MNHEY, CDR2 SVGAGI, per germline. This CDR3 has 14 residues. Trimming stripped 6 bases from V and 4 bases from J, with 12 bases between. CDR3 sequence: CASSRTGDNEKLFF. DNA of the CDR3: TGTGCCAGCAGCCGGACTGGCGATAATGAAAAACTGTTTTTT.

The chain links TRBV7-9 to TRBJ1-2; D uncertain. The CDR3 is 15 amino acids. V dropped 1 base and J dropped 2 bases, with 11 bases sitting between them. CDR1 and CDR2 from the germline V gene are SEHNR and FQNEAQ (reference sequence). The CDR3 DNA reads as TGTGCCAGCAGCTTAGGTCCAGCTTTAAACTATGGCTACACCTTC. It encodes CASSLGPALNYGYTF.

This chain links TRBV20-1 with TRBJ2-1; D call uncertain. This CDR3 is built from 13 residues. V lost 0 bases and J lost 10, with 13 bases in between. Germline assignment: CDR1 DFQATT and CDR2 SNEGSKA (reference sequence). This CDR3 reads CSARDPIRGEQFF. CDR3 DNA sequence: TGCAGTGCTAGAGATCCCATTCGTGGGGAGCAGTTCTTC.